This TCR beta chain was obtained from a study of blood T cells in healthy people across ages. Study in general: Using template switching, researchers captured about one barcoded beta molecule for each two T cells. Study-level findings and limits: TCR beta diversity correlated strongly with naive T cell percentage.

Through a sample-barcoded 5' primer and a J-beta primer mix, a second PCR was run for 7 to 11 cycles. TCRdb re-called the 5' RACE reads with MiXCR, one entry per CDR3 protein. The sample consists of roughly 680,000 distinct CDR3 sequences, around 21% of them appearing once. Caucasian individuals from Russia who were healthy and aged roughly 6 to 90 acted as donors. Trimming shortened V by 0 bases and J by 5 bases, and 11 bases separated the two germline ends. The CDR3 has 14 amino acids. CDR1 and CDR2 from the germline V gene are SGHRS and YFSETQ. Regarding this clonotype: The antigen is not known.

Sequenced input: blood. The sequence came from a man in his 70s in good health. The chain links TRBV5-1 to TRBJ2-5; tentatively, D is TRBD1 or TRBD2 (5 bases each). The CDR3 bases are TGCGCCAGCAGCTTGGCCGTCGGGGCTGAGACCCAGTACTTC. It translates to CASSLAVGAETQYF.